This T cell receptor beta chain derives from a study of immune cell composition in non-small cell lung cancer. Using immunoSEQ multiplex PCR, the repertoire was profiled, and TCRdb retains in-frame clones only, with some absent. Of over 5,000 clones in the sample, 60% to 75% were seen once. CDR3 size: 16 residues. Germline CDR1 and CDR2: MNHEY and SMNVEV (reference sequence). Trimming took 1 base from V and 4 from J; bases not matched to a gene: 5. Normal lung was taken at the farthest possible site, at least 3 cm from tumour. The sequence derives from a human donor with non-small cell lung cancer. The chain is built from TRBV27 and TRBJ2-2, with 8 bases that match TRBD1. Material: non-adjacent lung tissue. The CDR3 sequence is CASSLLGTGTTGELFF. As DNA, the CDR3 is TGTGCCAGCAGTTTATTAGGGACAGGAACCACCGGGGAGCTGTTTTTT.